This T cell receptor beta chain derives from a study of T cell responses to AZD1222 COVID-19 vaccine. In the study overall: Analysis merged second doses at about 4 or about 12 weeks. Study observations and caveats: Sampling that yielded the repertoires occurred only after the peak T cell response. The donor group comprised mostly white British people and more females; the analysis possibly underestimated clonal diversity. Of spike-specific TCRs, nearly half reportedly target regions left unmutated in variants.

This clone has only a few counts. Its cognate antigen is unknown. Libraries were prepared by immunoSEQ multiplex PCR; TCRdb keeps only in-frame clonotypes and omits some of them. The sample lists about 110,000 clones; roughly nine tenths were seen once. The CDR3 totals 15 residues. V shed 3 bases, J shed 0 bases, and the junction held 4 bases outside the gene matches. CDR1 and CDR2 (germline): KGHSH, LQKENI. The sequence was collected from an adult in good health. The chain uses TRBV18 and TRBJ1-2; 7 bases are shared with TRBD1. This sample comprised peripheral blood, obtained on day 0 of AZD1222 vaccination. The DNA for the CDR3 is TGTGCCAGCTCACCCAACAGGGGATCTAACTATGGCTACACCTTC. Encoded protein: CASSPNRGSNYGYTF.